Shown below are 8 T cell receptor beta chains from a single sample sequenced in a study of blood T cell repertoires in COVID-19. This table comes from immunoSEQ multiplex PCR, and its TCRdb copy is limited to in-frame clones, with some not included. Among 250,000 to 350,000 clones listed, 85% were seen once. The sample was PBMCs or T cells enriched from blood (not recorded which). The source is a woman aged 45-65 years who had recovered from COVID-19.

This chain links TRBV7-9 with TRBJ2-5; D gene ambiguous. Looked up from germline, CDR1 is SEHNR and CDR2 is FQNEAQ (reference sequence). This CDR3 comprises 14 residues. Trimming cost V 2 bases and J 5 bases, with 12 bases left between them. The DNA of the CDR3 is TGTGCCAGCAGCTTACTCGACACCGCGGAGACCCAGTACTTC. Amino acids: CASSLLDTAETQYF.

The rearrangement links TRBV28 to TRBJ1-2; 9 nucleotides line up with TRBD1. Germline CDR1 MDHEN, CDR2 SYDVKM. Unmatched junction bases numbered 11, after V lost 5 bases and J lost 7 bases. This CDR3 is 15 amino acids long. The CDR3 protein is CASSLGQGTWGGYTF. The CDR3 bases are TGTGCCAGCAGTCTTGGACAGGGGACTTGGGGTGGCTACACCTTC.

V gene TRBV27 combines with J gene TRBJ2-1, with TRBD1 matching 10 bases. With 5 bases clipped from V and 8 bases from J, the junction kept 9 bases outside the gene matches. Germline loops: CDR1 MNHEY, CDR2 SMNVEV (reference sequence). CDR3 length: 15 amino acids. CDR3 loop: CASSRQGAQFDEQFF. The CDR3, as DNA: TGTGCCAGCAGTCGACAGGGGGCCCAATTCGATGAGCAGTTCTTC.

This rearrangement joins TRBV19 to TRBJ2-3; TRBD2 might be the D (6 bases). This CDR3 region has 16 residues. With 6 bases removed from V and 0 bases from J, the gap between germline ends came to 16 bases. Germline V gene lookup returns CDR1 LNHDA and CDR2 SQIVND (reference sequence). The CDR3 is CASRNRRAPSTDTQYF. In nucleotides, the CDR3 is TGTGCCAGTAGGAACCGGAGGGCCCCTAGCACAGATACGCAGTATTTT.

The chain joins TRBV5-6 to TRBJ2-5; 10 nucleotides align to TRBD1. The CDR3 runs 16 residues. Germline lookup yields CDR1 SGHDT and CDR2 YYEEEE. V gave up 1 base and J gave up 5 bases; unmatched junction bases: 8. This CDR3 is CASSLTGTGAGETQYF. The CDR3 DNA sequence: TGTGCCAGCAGCTTGACCGGGACAGGGGCCGGGGAGACCCAGTACTTC.

This clone was seen repeatedly, ten times or more. J is TRBJ2-3 and V is TRBV6-4, with 7 bases lining up with TRBD2. Germline CDR1 and CDR2: MRHNA and SNTAGT. V lost 4 bases and J lost 1; bases outside the gene matches: 2. This CDR3 is built from 14 residues. In DNA, the CDR3 is TGTGCCAGCAGTGTGGCGGGGGGCACAGATACGCAGTATTTT. Amino acids: CASSVAGGTDTQYF.

V is TRBV28 and J is TRBJ1-1; D not certain. CDR1 and CDR2 (germline): MDHEN, SYDVKM. This CDR3 has 11 amino acids. V was pared by 5 bases and J by 11 bases, with 12 bases between. CDR3 DNA sequence: TGTGCCAGCAGTCTGCTTGTGGAGGCTTTCTTT. Translating gives CASSLLVEAFF.

The V gene is TRBV4-3, the J gene TRBJ1-6, with 8 bases lining up with TRBD1. This CDR3 is 14 amino acids long. Trimming removed 6 bases from V and 8 bases from J; junction bases left unmatched: 6. Germline V gives CDR1 LGHNA, CDR2 YSLEER. The CDR3 is CASSRQGNYSPLHF. The CDR3 bases are TGCGCCAGCAGTCGACAGGGGAATTATTCACCCCTCCACTTT.